The clone carrying this TCR beta chain was found a few times. Its antigen is still unknown. This specimen belongs to a study of cytomegalovirus exposure and HLA in healthy donors. About the study: Membership in the Caucasian-associated ancestry cluster was found for approximately 85% of 300 to 500 genotyped donors.

PCR involved 60 Vbeta and 13 Jbeta primers. Some clones are missing from TCRdb's copy, which holds only in-frame ones; the method was immunoSEQ multiplex PCR. Here the sample spans 100,000 or so clones, 80% to 85% being singletons. The study's findings and limits: Some TCR beta chains (roughly 160 of them) were listed as cytomegalovirus-associated.

CDR1 and CDR2 from the germline V gene are ENHRY and SYGVKD. The CDR3 contains 13 residues. The V and J ends lost 10 bases and 3 bases respectively, with 12 bases between them. The sequence was obtained from a man aged 40-55 years in good health and CMV-seronegative. Sequenced sample: PBMCs. The J gene is TRBJ1-4, the V gene TRBV10-3; D remains unclear. For the CDR3, the DNA is TGTGCCACCAGGCTCCCAGCTAATGAAAAACTGTTTTTT. This translates into CATRLPANEKLFF.